These 22 T cell receptor beta chains share one sample of origin, sequenced in a study of response to subunit inactivated influenza vaccine. Each CDR3 protein is one row after TCRdb ran MiXCR on the RT-PCR reads. The table lists about 540,000 distinct CDR3 sequences, around a quarter of them singletons. These data were also reused for a study on T cells expressing NK-cell markers. That paper states: Researchers built TCR beta cDNA using 5'RACE template switching with UMIs.

The input for sequencing was CD4+ T cells sorted from PBMCs, taken about 12 days after vaccination. These receptors all stem from a man over 45 who received an inactivated influenza vaccine.

This clonotype turned up a few times. This sequence joins TRBV5-1 and TRBJ2-3, with 7 bases lining up with TRBD1. V lost 4 bases and J lost 2; bases outside the gene matches: 4. The CDR3 is made up of 14 amino acids. Germline CDR1 reads SGHRS; CDR2 reads YFSETQ. CDR3 sequence (DNA): TGCGCCAGCAGCAAGGGACAGTACACAGATACGCAGTATTTT. Translation: CASSKGQYTDTQYF.

At least ten counts were recorded for this clonotype. The gene calls are TRBV3-1 and TRBJ2-5; D gene uncertain. CDR1 and CDR2 from the germline V gene are LGHDT and YNNKEL (reference sequence). This CDR3 contains 11 residues. V lost 1 base, J lost 5 bases, and 2 bases lay in between. The CDR3 DNA is TGTGCCAGCAGCCAAGCGGAGACCCAGTACTTC. This gives the protein CASSQAETQYF.

The rearrangement uses TRBV20-1 and TRBJ2-5; D is unclear. This CDR3 has 13 amino acids. V was cut by 3 bases and J by 4 bases, with 12 bases left in between. Germline CDR1 and CDR2: DFQATT and SNEGSKA (reference sequence). This CDR3 reads CSASIWELETQYF. Here the CDR3 DNA reads TGCAGTGCTAGCATTTGGGAATTAGAGACCCAGTACTTC.

This clonotype has just a few counts. V and J are TRBV9 and TRBJ2-5; 16 bases are a match to TRBD2. Germline CDR1 is SGDLS and CDR2 is YYNGEE. V was pared by 2 bases and J by 4 bases, with 8 bases of the junction left unmatched. The CDR3 covers 18 residues. CDR3 DNA sequence: TGTGCCAGCAGCGTGGGACTAGCGGGGGGGGCCCTCGCAGAGACCCAGTACTTC. Translated, it gives CASSVGLAGGALAETQYF.

V gene TRBV20-1 combines with J gene TRBJ2-1; D remains ambiguous. The CDR3 extends over 16 amino acids. The V end lost 5 bases, the J end lost 1 base, and 18 bases lay between the germline ends. The germline gives CDR1 DFQATT, CDR2 SNEGSKA (reference sequence). CDR3 loop: CSASTIREESYNEQFF. The CDR3 DNA reads TGCAGTGCTTCTACAATCCGCGAAGAGTCCTACAATGAGCAGTTCTTC.

The chain links TRBV3-1 to TRBJ1-2; the D gene is possibly TRBD1 (5 bases). The CDR3 consists of 12 residues. V lost 6 bases and J lost 8, with 13 bases in between. Germline V gives CDR1 LGHDT, CDR2 YNNKEL (reference sequence). CDR3 coding DNA: TGTGCCAGCAGTCGCCAGGGTGGCGGCTACACCTTC. It encodes CASSRQGGGYTF.

This clonotype came up a few times. The rearrangement joins TRBV7-9 to TRBJ1-4; D is perhaps TRBD1 (5 bases). V was trimmed by 5 bases and J by 8 bases, leaving 18 bases between them. This CDR3 is built from 15 residues. Germline CDR1 SEHNR, CDR2 FQNEAQ (reference sequence). The CDR3 bases are TGTGCCAGCAGCAGAGGGGCCATGACATGGGAAAAACTGTTTTTT. It yields the protein CASSRGAMTWEKLFF.

The V and J genes are TRBV12-3 or TRBV12-4 and TRBJ1-2; no clear D gene. CDR3 size: 14 residues. V dropped 6 bases and J dropped 9 bases, with 20 bases sitting between them. In nucleotides, the CDR3 is TGTGCCAGCAGAGAGGACGGCCGTAGTCTGAGCTACACCTTC. This translates into CASREDGRSLSYTF.

This rearrangement joins TRBV4-2 to TRBJ1-4; D is uncertain. The V and J ends lost 6 bases and 4 bases respectively, with 15 bases between them. The length of the CDR3 is 15 residues. Germline CDR1 reads LGHNA; CDR2 reads YNFKEQ. The CDR3 protein is CASRHYTGNNEKLFF. The CDR3, as DNA: TGTGCCAGCAGGCATTACACGGGAAATAATGAAAAACTGTTTTTT.

The table lists this clonotype with a few counts. V is TRBV24-1 and J is TRBJ1-2; D gene unclear. Per the germline V gene, CDR1 is KGHDR and CDR2 is SFDVKD. V lost 4 bases and J 8 bases, leaving 13 bases between the germline ends. This CDR3 is built from 13 residues. CDR3 region: CATSDSNEKGYTF. In nucleotides, the CDR3 is TGTGCCACCAGTGACTCCAACGAAAAGGGCTACACCTTC.

This clonotype has a handful of counts. V usage is TRBV7-2 and J usage is TRBJ2-3; 7 bases agree with TRBD2. CDR3 size: 16 residues. V was clipped by 4 bases and J by 6 bases; unmatched bases: 13. Germline values: CDR1 SGHTA, CDR2 FQGNSA. CDR3 loop: CASSSGGWGRGDTQYF. The DNA of the CDR3 is TGTGCCAGCAGCTCGGGGGGATGGGGACGGGGCGATACGCAGTATTTT.

The J gene is TRBJ2-2, the V gene TRBV6-2 or TRBV6-3, with unresolved D. CDR1 and CDR2 from the germline V gene are MNHEY and SVGEGT. Deletions cut 2 bases from V and 3 bases from J, with 4 bases between. The CDR3 consists of 13 residues. CDR3 amino acids: CASSYGYTGELFF. The CDR3, as DNA: TGTGCCAGCAGTTACGGGTACACCGGGGAGCTGTTTTTT.

The sample holds a few counts of this clonotype. The chain has TRBV12-3 or TRBV12-4 and TRBJ2-7; D tentatively fits TRBD1 or TRBD2 (6 bases each). V gave up 6 bases and J gave up 2 bases, with 17 bases separating them. This CDR3 spans 15 amino acids. The CDR3 sequence: CASSPGDTGAYEQYF. CDR3 sequence (DNA): TGTGCCAGCAGCCCTGGGGACACGGGGGCCTACGAGCAGTACTTC.

The chain is built from TRBV5-5 and TRBJ1-6; 7 positions agree with TRBD1. V lost 2 bases to trimming and J lost 7 bases; unmatched junction nucleotides: 3. Per germline, CDR1 SGHKS and CDR2 YYEKEE (reference sequence). The CDR3 extends over 14 amino acids. The CDR3, as DNA: TGTGCCAGCAGCTTTCCAGGGGGGAATTCACCCCTCCACTTT. Protein product: CASSFPGGNSPLHF.

There are a few counts of this clonotype. The chain joins TRBV5-1 to TRBJ2-6, with D unresolved. This CDR3 spans 14 amino acids. Per germline, CDR1 SGHRS and CDR2 YFSETQ. V lost 5 bases and J lost 1, with 7 bases in between. The CDR3 coding sequence is TGCGCCAGCAGTTCAGGATCTGGGGCCAACGTCCTGACTTTC. This codes for CASSSGSGANVLTF.

The table lists this clonotype with a few counts. This chain joins TRBV9 and TRBJ2-2; D gene unclear. Trimming took 0 bases from V and 6 from J, leaving 9 bases between them. Germline V gene lookup returns CDR1 SGDLS and CDR2 YYNGEE. There are 14 residues in the CDR3. CDR3 loop: CASSVGGIAGELFF. The CDR3, as DNA: TGTGCCAGCAGCGTAGGTGGGATAGCCGGGGAGCTGTTTTTT.

The chain joins TRBV20-1 to TRBJ2-3; 7 bases are a match to TRBD2. V lost 0 bases, J lost 5 bases, and 11 bases stayed unmatched. Germline-derived CDR1 and CDR2 are DFQATT and SNEGSKA (reference sequence). The CDR3 loop spans 16 amino acids. CDR3 DNA: TGCAGTGCTAGAGATCGGTTGCGGGAGAAGGGAGATACGCAGTATTTT. This sequence encodes CSARDRLREKGDTQYF.

The V call is TRBV29-1, the J call TRBJ1-5, with D possibly matching TRBD1 (6 bases). CDR3 size: 13 residues. The germline CDR1 and CDR2 sequences are SQVTM and ANQGSEA. The ends were cut back, 6 bases at V and 5 bases at J, with 14 bases in the middle. The CDR3 DNA is TGCAGCGTCCAACAGGGATGGGATCAGCCCCAGCATTTT. Its translation is CSVQQGWDQPQHF.

This clonotype was seen a few times. The chain links TRBV24-1 to TRBJ2-1; 10 nucleotides line up with TRBD1. The CDR3 is 18 amino acids. J lost 6 bases, V lost 5 bases, and 15 bases had no gene match. In germline, CDR1 is KGHDR, CDR2 SFDVKD. CDR3 DNA: TGTGCCACCAGTGCCCCGACAGGGGGCGCAGCGATGGGCAATGAGCAGTTCTTC. It translates to CATSAPTGGAAMGNEQFF.

The rearrangement uses TRBV10-3 and TRBJ2-7, with 8 bases aligning to TRBD2. In germline, CDR1 is ENHRY, CDR2 SYGVKD. CDR3 size: 17 residues. With V trimmed by 0 bases and J by 2 bases, 9 bases remained unmatched. CDR3: CAISESGGGTRAYEQYF. For the CDR3, the DNA is TGTGCCATCAGTGAGTCCGGGGGGGGGACAAGAGCCTACGAGCAGTACTTC.

The genes are TRBV7-9 and TRBJ2-4; weak D call: TRBD2 (5 bases). This CDR3 comprises 16 residues. With 1 base removed from V and 2 bases from J, the gap between germline ends came to 12 bases. Germline loops: CDR1 SEHNR, CDR2 FQNEAQ (reference sequence). CDR3 nucleotide sequence: TGTGCCAGCAGCTTAGAGGGAGTACCGCCCAAAAACATTCAGTACTTC. Residues: CASSLEGVPPKNIQYF.

The rearrangement links TRBV12-3 or TRBV12-4 to TRBJ1-2; D ambiguous. CDR3 length equals 15 residues. The ends were cut back, 6 bases at V and 5 bases at J, with 19 bases in the middle. The CDR3 DNA reads as TGTGCCAGCAGCCCCCTGGTGTGGAGCCGATATGGCTACACCTTC. Protein sequence: CASSPLVWSRYGYTF.